The 27 T cell receptor beta chains reported below all come from one sample, sequenced in a study of blood T cell repertoires in COVID-19. Using immunoSEQ multiplex PCR, the repertoire was profiled, and TCRdb retains in-frame clones only, with some absent. This sample has some 250,000 clones, with over 85% found just once. Sequenced input: PBMCs or T cells enriched from blood (not recorded which). All receptors come from a woman in her thirties with acute COVID-19.

This clone was counted a few times. The rearrangement joins TRBV6-1 to TRBJ2-7, with D possibly being TRBD2 (6 bases). V was clipped by 0 bases and J by 0 bases, with 9 bases between them. This CDR3 has 15 residues. Germline CDR1 MNHNS, CDR2 SASEGT. The CDR3 region has the DNA TGTGCCAGCAGTGAAGCGGGACTGGCCTCCTACGAGCAGTACTTC. Its translation: CASSEAGLASYEQYF.

V is TRBV11-2 and J is TRBJ1-4; the match to TRBD1 covers 8 bases. Germline loops: CDR1 SGHAT, CDR2 FQNNGV. Unmatched junction bases numbered 1, after V lost 1 base and J lost 3 bases. This CDR3 has 15 amino acids. The chain's CDR3 is CASSLGGQANEKLFF. CDR3 DNA sequence: TGTGCCAGCAGCTTAGGGGGACAGGCTAATGAAAAACTGTTTTTT.

V and J are TRBV9 and TRBJ2-2, with TRBD2 as a possible D gene (5 bases). The CDR3 runs to 15 residues. CDR1 is SGDLS, CDR2 YYNGEE, per germline. Between the trimmed V and J ends, which lost 0 bases and 1 base, there was a span of 7 bases. Here the CDR3 DNA reads TGTGCCAGCAGCGTAGGGGGAGAGAACACCGGGGAGCTGTTTTTT. It translates to CASSVGGENTGELFF.

This sequence joins TRBV19 and TRBJ1-2, with D possibly TRBD1 on 5 matching bases. There are 14 residues in the CDR3. Deletions cut 3 bases from V and 4 bases from J, with 12 bases between. The V gene's germline CDR1 is LNHDA and CDR2 SQIVND (reference sequence). The CDR3 loop reads CASSMGGRLYGYTF. The CDR3 DNA reads as TGTGCCAGTAGTATGGGGGGACGGCTCTATGGCTACACCTTC.

V is TRBV6-1 and J is TRBJ2-7; D possibly corresponds to TRBD1 (6 bases). Deletions cut 2 bases from V and 4 bases from J, with 6 bases between. This CDR3 spans 12 amino acids. Germline V gene data show CDR1 as MNHNS and CDR2 as SASEGT. CDR3 amino acids: CASSEQGYEQYF. The CDR3, as DNA: TGTGCCAGCAGTGAACAGGGGTACGAGCAGTACTTC.

The genes are TRBV11-2 and TRBJ1-2; 7 nucleotides align to TRBD1. J was trimmed by 5 bases and V by 4 bases; bases with no gene match: 4. Germline loops: CDR1 SGHAT, CDR2 FQNNGV. This CDR3 is 13 amino acids long. Written as DNA, the CDR3 is TGTGCCAGCAGCTCGGGACAGTTTTATGGCTACACCTTC. Amino acid sequence: CASSSGQFYGYTF.

The chain couples TRBV27 to TRBJ1-2, with D possibly TRBD1 on 6 matching bases. Trimming left V 2 bases short and J 3 bases short, with 16 bases between. The CDR3 contains 16 residues. From germline, CDR1 is MNHEY and CDR2 SMNVEV (reference sequence). CDR3 protein: CASSLGRRGEDYGYTF. The CDR3 coding sequence is TGTGCCAGCAGTTTAGGTCGCAGGGGCGAAGACTATGGCTACACCTTC.

The chain combines TRBV7-9 with TRBJ1-4, with no clear D. Germline V gives CDR1 SEHNR, CDR2 FQNEAQ (reference sequence). CDR3 length: 13 amino acids. V gave up 5 bases and J gave up 11 bases, with 15 bases separating them. This CDR3 is CASSTSPAEKLFF. CDR3 bases: TGTGCCAGCAGCACTTCACCAGCGGAGAAACTGTTTTTT.

This clone was observed many times. This chain uses TRBV5-1 with TRBJ1-1; no reliable D call. From germline, CDR1 is SGHRS and CDR2 YFSETQ. V gave up 0 bases and J gave up 11 bases, with 23 bases separating them. CDR3 length: 16 amino acids. The CDR3 loop is CASSLAKVTGRSGAFF. For the CDR3, the DNA is TGCGCCAGCAGCTTGGCCAAGGTTACGGGGAGGTCGGGGGCTTTCTTT.

The chain combines TRBV5-1 with TRBJ1-1, with D possibly TRBD1 on 5 matching bases. The CDR3 length is 15 residues. In germline, CDR1 is SGHRS, CDR2 YFSETQ. V was cut by 2 bases and J by 4 bases, with 15 bases left in between. The chain's CDR3 is CASSFGRGGATEAFF. In nucleotides, the CDR3 is TGCGCCAGCAGCTTCGGCCGGGGGGGAGCCACTGAAGCTTTCTTT.

The V call is TRBV15, the J call TRBJ2-5, with D unresolved. The V gene's germline CDR1 is LNHNV and CDR2 YYDKDF (reference sequence). The CDR3 sequence is 15 residues long. V lost 0 bases, J lost 1 base, and 9 bases lay in between. The DNA for the CDR3 is TGTGCCACCAGCAGAGAGCTCAGTCCCCAAGAGACCCAGTACTTC. Its translation is CATSRELSPQETQYF.

The CDR3 DNA reads TGTGCCAGCAGCGTAGGAGAGGGACAGGGAATTAACTATGGCTACACCTTC. This sequence encodes CASSVGEGQGINYGYTF. The chain joins TRBV9 to TRBJ1-2, with 9 bases matching TRBD1. Germline loops: CDR1 SGDLS, CDR2 YYNGEE. J lost 1 base, V lost 0 bases, and 7 bases had no gene match. The CDR3 has 17 amino acids.

This sequence joins TRBV14 and TRBJ2-1; D gene ambiguous. CDR3 length: 12 residues. Trimming removed 6 bases at V and 8 bases at J, with 11 bases between. The germline V gene encodes CDR1 SGHDN and CDR2 FVKESK. CDR3 region: CASSHVVHEQFF. In DNA form, the CDR3 reads TGTGCCAGCAGTCACGTAGTCCATGAGCAGTTCTTC.

The J gene is TRBJ1-1, the V gene TRBV19, with TRBD1 matching over 7 bases. The germline V gene encodes CDR1 LNHDA and CDR2 SQIVND (reference sequence). The CDR3 length is 14 residues. Trimming removed 3 bases from V and 8 bases from J; junction bases left unmatched: 9. The CDR3 nucleotides are TGTGCCAGTAGTATTACAGGGGCTAGCAGCGAAGCTTTCTTT. It specifies CASSITGASSEAFF.

Notes on this clone: Other DNA sequences in this sample translate to the same CDR3. This sequence joins TRBV5-1 and TRBJ1-1; D perhaps matches TRBD1 (5 bases). Trimming took off 0 bases at V and 0 bases at J, with 9 bases between the two ends. CDR1 is SGHRS, CDR2 YFSETQ, per germline. The CDR3 sequence is 15 residues long. The CDR3: CASSLDRGMNTEAFF. As DNA, the CDR3 is TGCGCCAGCAGCTTGGATAGGGGAATGAACACTGAAGCTTTCTTT.

The CDR3 nucleotides read TGTGCCAGCAGCGTCAGGGGGGCAGTCGGCACTATTACGGATGAGCAGTTCTTC. Protein product: CASSVRGAVGTITDEQFF. The chain uses TRBV11-2 and TRBJ2-1; perhaps TRBD1 as D (7 bases). CDR3 length equals 18 residues. Germline V gene lookup returns CDR1 SGHAT and CDR2 FQNNGV. V was cut by 5 bases and J by 8 bases, with 28 bases left in between.

V gene TRBV29-1 combines with J gene TRBJ1-4; no clear D. The germline gives CDR1 SQVTM, CDR2 ANQGSEA. V lost 2 bases and J lost 4, with 8 bases in between. CDR3 length: 13 residues. Written as DNA, the CDR3 is TGCAGCGTTGAAATACAATTTAATGAAAAACTGTTTTTT. Its translation is CSVEIQFNEKLFF. The variable domain in full, completed from reference TRBV29-1 and TRBJ1-4, reads SAVISQKPSRDICQRGTSLTIQCQVDSQVTMMFWYRQQPGQSLTLIATANQGSEATYESGFVIDKFPISRPNLTFSTLTVSNMSPEDSSIYLCSVEIQFNEKLFFGSGTQLSVL.

The chain combines TRBV10-3 with TRBJ2-7; D gene uncertain. The V end was cut by 0 bases, the J end by 0 bases, with 15 bases between. The CDR3 is 17 residues long. Germline V gene lookup returns CDR1 ENHRY and CDR2 SYGVKD. CDR3 sequence (DNA): TGTGCCATCAGTGAGTCTCGGCTCCTAGGCGGCTCCTACGAGCAGTACTTC. This translates into CAISESRLLGGSYEQYF.

The chain is built from TRBV9 and TRBJ2-3, with 9 bases identical to TRBD2. The germline gives CDR1 SGDLS, CDR2 YYNGEE. V lost 4 bases, J lost 1 base, and 4 bases stayed unmatched. The CDR3 is 15 residues long. CDR3 sequence: CASSPWTSGTDTQYF. CDR3 bases: TGTGCCAGCAGCCCCTGGACTAGCGGCACAGATACGCAGTATTTT.

This chain uses TRBV10-3 with TRBJ1-2, with D maybe TRBD1 (6 bases). The ends were cut back, 2 bases at V and 8 bases at J, with 15 bases in the middle. Germline V gives CDR1 ENHRY, CDR2 SYGVKD. CDR3 length equals 14 residues. CDR3 in amino acids: CAISETEGVMGYTF. In DNA form, the CDR3 reads TGTGCCATCAGTGAGACAGAGGGGGTAATGGGCTACACCTTC.

J is TRBJ2-7 and V is TRBV5-1; no firm D call. Trimming stripped 0 bases from V and 5 bases from J, with 15 bases between. The CDR3 extends over 15 amino acids. The germline CDR1 and CDR2 sequences are SGHRS and YFSETQ. CDR3 sequence reads: CASSLAGYTPHEQYF. The CDR3 DNA follows: TGCGCCAGCAGCTTGGCCGGGTATACCCCCCACGAGCAGTACTTC.

The J gene is TRBJ1-1, the V gene TRBV19; 9 nucleotides agree with TRBD1. This CDR3 is 16 amino acids long. Germline V gene lookup returns CDR1 LNHDA and CDR2 SQIVND (reference sequence). The V and J ends lost 3 bases and 5 bases, in that order; junction bases with no gene match: 10. Here the CDR3 DNA reads TGTGCCAGTAGTATGTCACAGGGGGCGAAGGGGACTGAAGCTTTCTTT. Amino acids: CASSMSQGAKGTEAFF.

The chain employs TRBV6-2 or TRBV6-3 and TRBJ1-1; no clear D. Trimming cost V 3 bases and J 3 bases, with 8 bases left between them. Germline assignment: CDR1 MNHEY and CDR2 SVGEGT. This CDR3 has 13 amino acids. The CDR3 DNA follows: TGTGCCAGCAGTTATGGGCATTACACTGAAGCTTTCTTT. The encoded protein is CASSYGHYTEAFF.

The CDR3 nucleotides read TGCGCCAGCAGTGAGGCTGGCGGGGGACCGTACGAGCAGTACTTC. Protein product: CASSEAGGGPYEQYF. The genes are TRBV10-2 and TRBJ2-7; 7 bases are shared with TRBD2. The CDR3 loop spans 15 amino acids. With V trimmed by 2 bases and J by 4 bases, 8 bases remained unmatched. Germline values: CDR1 WSHSY, CDR2 SAAADI.

V usage is TRBV7-6 and J usage is TRBJ2-7; 9 bases fit TRBD1. Per the germline V gene, CDR1 is SGHVS and CDR2 is FNYEAQ. The CDR3 length is 15 residues. The V segment lost 1 base and the J segment 3 bases; nucleotides outside the gene matches: 4. The CDR3 is CASSLVQGAFYEQYF. The CDR3 DNA reads TGTGCCAGCAGCTTAGTACAGGGGGCCTTCTACGAGCAGTACTTC.

V usage is TRBV9 and J usage is TRBJ1-1, with 7 bases lining up with TRBD1. V trimming: 4 bases; J trimming: 5 bases; junction bases outside the gene matches: 5. The CDR3 extends over 13 amino acids. From germline, CDR1 is SGDLS and CDR2 YYNGEE. The chain's CDR3 is CASSHRGGTEAFF. CDR3 nucleotide sequence: TGTGCCAGCAGCCACAGGGGTGGAACTGAAGCTTTCTTT.

V usage is TRBV27 and J usage is TRBJ2-7; 7 bases match TRBD1. Germline V gene sequence: CDR1 MNHEY, CDR2 SMNVEV (reference sequence). This CDR3 region has 15 residues. Unmatched junction bases numbered 6, after V lost 1 base and J lost 3 bases. The CDR3 protein is CASSLFGTVFYEQYF. In nucleotides, the CDR3 is TGTGCCAGCAGTTTATTCGGGACAGTCTTCTACGAGCAGTACTTC.